This T cell receptor (beta chain) was obtained from a study of T cells in Graves' hyperthyroidism and ophthalmopathy (dated by TCRdb to between 2018 and 2021). Context from the whole study: Peripheral blood was sampled at the time of initial diagnosis, prior to any treatment. An independent validation cohort of 18 to 20 hyperthyroidism patients and approximately 16 patients who later progressed to ophthalmopathy tested prospective prediction of ophthalmopathy. After blood sampling, hyperthyroidism patients were treated with methimazole at a starting dose of 30 mg daily, and ophthalmopathy patients were treated with high-dose intravenous methylprednisolone. The approximately 97 discovery patients were randomly divided into training and test sets at a 7:3 ratio. The study also compared thyroid tissue and blood T-cell repertoires from 5 to 7 Graves' hyperthyroidism patients. TCR Vbeta CDR3 sequencing of 120 to 150 peripheral blood samples (over 40 ophthalmopathy, over 70 hyperthyroidism and roughly 17 progressor patients) is reported in the paper. TCR V-J signatures able to tell the groups apart were searched for in a discovery cohort of around 95 patients, of whom around 42 had Graves' ophthalmopathy and roughly 58 had stable Graves' hyperthyroidism.

Hyperthyroidism patients were aged 18 to 65 years and newly diagnosed, with disease duration of less than 2 months. Exclusion was applied to patients with uncontrolled infections, other autoimmune diseases, pregnancy or lactation. Diagnoses were based on clinical symptoms, serum thyroxine and TRAb, thyroid ultrasound and orbital computed tomography. Blood from progressor patients was collected at the time of first diagnosis with hyperthyroidism, before any ophthalmopathy symptoms had appeared. Ficoll-Paque density gradient centrifugation was used to isolate PBMCs from 10 ml of fresh peripheral blood. Progressor patients were first diagnosed with Graves' hyperthyroidism and then developed ophthalmopathy during follow-up. Total RNA was extracted with Trizol reagent, and quality was checked on an Agilent 2100 Bioanalyzer. TCR beta CDR3 regions were amplified from RNA transcripts. The first round of RT-PCR for the TCR CDR3 was performed with the HTBI primer set and the Qiagen OneStep RT-PCR kit. The libraries were constructed in a second round of multiplex PCR and then size-selected and purified. Sequencing of the libraries was done on an Illumina HiSeq2000 using paired-end 100 bp reads. The authors' analysis ran thus. SOAPnuke was used to process the raw data, throwing out any read that contained adapters or uncalled bases, had a mean Phred below 15, or lacked an exact constant-primer or identifier match. High-quality paired reads were merged with COPE v1.2.5, and unique nucleotide sequences were defined as clonotypes. Clonotypes were aligned to IMGT TRBV, TRBD and TRBJ reference segments using MiTCR v1.1. Only V-J combinations with frequency above 0.0001, covering approximately 99% of repertoires, were analysed. The TCS score was defined as F50 (clonal expansion) divided by E x V (chaos), with BLOSUM62-based TCRdist calculated between CDR3 peptides within each V-J. Welch's t-statistics and random forest reduced just over 500 V-J features to 10 to 15, which were used in a naive Bayes classifier (R e1071). TCRdb applied fastp at Q25 and MiXCR to the public reads, then kept only in-frame beta chains. Every entry covers one CDR3 protein and lists the most common genes and DNA from its rows. These V and J calls rely on TCRdb rather than the paper's analysis. The sample data list more than 550,000 distinct CDR3 sequences, and 18% of these were observed just once. The ten top clones hold around 17% of the sample.

Its CDR3 holds 14 amino acids, cysteine through phenylalanine. Of all the DNA, just the CDR3 is kept, 42 bases in frame from base 1. V is cut by 5 bases and J by 7 bases, and the space between the germline ends is 15 bases. The full study reports these points: Blood samples also contained most of the expanded thyroid clonotypes (frequency above 0.001), which suggests that blood repertoires may reflect thyroid immune responses. During validation, the model predicted progression to ophthalmopathy a median of approximately 6 months ahead of onset, with roughly 65% sensitivity and about 72% specificity. No statistical method was used to fix the sample size in advance, and group allocation was not hidden from the investigators. In cross-validation, a model built on a 13 V-J signature told ophthalmopathy apart from stable hyperthyroidism with approximately 90% sensitivity and around 83% specificity, and in testing the same model reached 80%/75%.

On this clonotype: The antigen it recognizes is unknown. Within one base of it there is no much larger clone, and no base qualities were kept.

Specimen: blood. This TCR derives from a woman in her forties or fifties with Graves' hyperthyroidism that later progressed to Graves' ophthalmopathy. Here the chain combines TRBV12-3 or TRBV12-4 and TRBJ2-4; the D segment cannot be called with confidence. The bases read TGTGCCAGCAGTGACCCAGTGTTTGGGAACATTCAGTACTTC. Its translation reads: CASSDPVFGNIQYF.